This T cell receptor beta chain was sequenced in a study of T cells after yellow fever vaccination. Overall study context: In the case of low-cell-number fractions, SMART-Seq v4 Ultra Low Input was used for preparation.

Notes on the study in general: The appearance of a small share of clonotypes in both CD4 and CD8 compartments was observed. Researchers cautioned that FACS-sorted repertoires could harbor abundant clonotypes contaminating from the bulk population.

In the case of this clonotype: Its antigen remains unknown.

J lost 6 bases, V lost 0 bases, and 11 bases had no gene match. The CDR3 totals 17 residues. Germline V lookup: CDR1 SGHRS, CDR2 YFSETQ. One entry per CDR3 protein results from TCRdb running MiXCR on the 5' RACE reads. The data contain more than 350,000 distinct CDR3 sequences, roughly 10% of them singletons. The receptor was derived from a man between 18 and 35 years old who received the YFV17D yellow fever vaccine. This material consisted of PBMCs, taken on the day of the first yellow fever vaccination. The chain is built from TRBV5-1 and TRBJ2-5; 10 bases line up with TRBD2. CDR3 loop: CASSLALGLAYRKTQYF. DNA for the CDR3: TGCGCCAGCAGCTTGGCCTTGGGACTAGCGTATCGGAAGACCCAGTACTTC.